The 16 T cell receptor beta chains below all came from one sample that was sequenced in a study of cytomegalovirus exposure and HLA in healthy donors (TCRdb year 2017). Libraries came from the immunoSEQ multiplex PCR assay. A mixture of 60 forward primers for TCR Vbeta segments and 13 reverse primers for TCR Jbeta segments was used in the multiplex PCR. TCRdb took this table from immuneACCESS and kept in-frame rearrangements with V and J called. Such tables lack part of the clones; where checked against another copy, unresolved V genes explain under half of the gap, and the rest is unexplained. The table for this sample lists 90,000 to 110,000 clones; about three quarters of them were counted only once. The top ten constitute roughly 8.6% of the sample. Sequenced input: PBMCs. These receptors came from a middle-aged woman in good health and CMV-seropositive.

The chain has TRBV19 and TRBJ2-7; 11 bases fit TRBD1. Germline CDR1 and CDR2: LNHDA and SQIVND (reference sequence). The ends lost 3 bases at V and 2 bases at J; junction bases unmatched: 6. The CDR3 covers 16 residues. The CDR3 DNA is TGTGCCAGTAGTATTCATCCGGGACAGGGGGCCTACGAGCAGTACTTC. This encodes CASSIHPGQGAYEQYF.

The V gene is TRBV11-3, the J gene TRBJ2-1; 8 nucleotides agree with TRBD2. Germline CDR1 SGHNT, CDR2 YENEEA. The V gene end was trimmed by 3 bases and the J gene end by 2 bases; junction bases not matched to a gene: 12. There are 18 residues in the CDR3. As DNA, the CDR3 is TGTGCCAGCAGCTTCCCTGGGATGGTAGCGGGACCCTACAATGAGCAGTTCTTC. It encodes CASSFPGMVAGPYNEQFF.

The V call is TRBV19, the J call TRBJ1-2, with TRBD1 identical over 9 bases. This CDR3 is built from 12 residues. Germline trimming cut 11 bases from V and 6 bases from J; bases unmatched to any gene: 7. Germline V gene data show CDR1 as LNHDA and CDR2 as SQIVND (reference sequence). Here the CDR3 reads CALRDRVDGYTF. The CDR3 bases are TGTGCCCTACGGGACAGGGTGGATGGCTACACCTTC.

The rearrangement uses TRBV7-3 and TRBJ1-1; no clear D gene. CDR1 and CDR2 from the germline V gene are SGHTA and FQGTGA. The V gene lost 5 bases and the J gene lost 4 bases, with 17 bases spanning the gap. There are 15 residues in the CDR3. The CDR3, as DNA: TGTGCCAGCAGCCCCCGAGGCGACGGGAGCACTGAAGCTTTCTTT. Protein product: CASSPRGDGSTEAFF.

The rearrangement uses TRBV27 and TRBJ2-7; D not certain. Germline CDR1 is MNHEY and CDR2 is SMNVEV (reference sequence). The V gene lost 3 bases and the J gene lost 3 bases, with 12 bases spanning the gap. This CDR3 has 14 amino acids. The DNA for the CDR3 is TGTGCCAGCAGTTTTAATTGGAGAAACTACGAGCAGTACTTC. Translation: CASSFNWRNYEQYF.

The J gene is TRBJ2-7, the V gene TRBV7-8; D is unclear. This CDR3 contains 13 residues. Trimming cost V 1 base and J 5 bases, with 9 bases left between them. Germline values: CDR1 SGHVS, CDR2 FQNEAQ. This CDR3 is CASSLDLSDEQYF. The CDR3 DNA sequence: TGTGCCAGCAGCTTAGATTTGTCGGACGAGCAGTACTTC.

The chain uses TRBV11-3 and TRBJ2-2; TRBD1 matches 10 bases. The CDR3 is 16 amino acids. The V gene's germline CDR1 is SGHNT and CDR2 YENEEA. The junction had 6 bases not matched to a gene; V was cut back by 5 bases and J by 3 bases. The CDR3 here is CASSKDRGPDTGELFF. DNA of the CDR3: TGTGCCAGCAGCAAAGACAGGGGGCCAGACACCGGGGAGCTGTTTTTT.

This chain uses TRBV4-3 with TRBJ2-2; 10 bases match TRBD1. There are 17 residues in the CDR3. Germline V gene data show CDR1 as LGHNA and CDR2 as YSLEER. Trimming removed 2 bases from V and 3 bases from J; junction bases left unmatched: 6. The DNA of the CDR3 is TGCGCCAGCAGCCAATTCCTGGGACAGGGGTACACCGGGGAGCTGTTTTTT. It encodes CASSQFLGQGYTGELFF.

This chain connects TRBV10-3 to TRBJ2-7, with TRBD1 identical over 9 bases. Per the germline V gene, CDR1 is ENHRY and CDR2 is SYGVKD. The ends lost 4 bases at V and 6 bases at J; junction bases unmatched: 13. The CDR3 runs 16 residues. The CDR3 reads CAISGKGQGFAVEQYF. The CDR3 bases are TGTGCCATCAGTGGTAAGGGACAGGGTTTTGCGGTCGAGCAGTACTTC.

This clone has just one count. The V call is TRBV29-1, the J call TRBJ2-7; D gene unclear. The V end was cut by 4 bases, the J end by 0 bases, with 10 bases between. This CDR3 has 13 amino acids. Per the germline V gene, CDR1 is SQVTM and CDR2 is ANQGSEA. CDR3 amino acids: CSVAVQFSYEQYF. The CDR3 DNA sequence: TGCAGCGTTGCGGTACAGTTCTCCTACGAGCAGTACTTC.

This clone was seen just once. In the same sample, other DNA sequences code for this CDR3. V gene TRBV9 combines with J gene TRBJ1-6; D might be TRBD1 (5 bases). Germline CDR1 is SGDLS and CDR2 is YYNGEE. The CDR3 covers 15 residues. V lost 2 bases, J lost 2 bases, and 8 bases lay in between. CDR3 DNA sequence: TGTGCCAGCAGCGTTGGGGCAGCCTATAATTCACCCCTCCACTTT. Its translation is CASSVGAAYNSPLHF.

This clone was picked up a small number of times. The chain employs TRBV5-1 and TRBJ2-3; D possibly corresponds to TRBD1 (6 bases). The germline V gene encodes CDR1 SGHRS and CDR2 YFSETQ. The V gene lost 0 bases and the J gene lost 0 bases, with 8 bases spanning the gap. The CDR3 consists of 15 residues. CDR3 sequence: CASSLEQGSTDTQYF. Here the CDR3 DNA reads TGCGCCAGCAGCTTGGAACAGGGTAGCACAGATACGCAGTATTTT.

This sequence joins TRBV21-1 and TRBJ2-7; TRBD1 is the table's D call and was not checked against the DNA. TRBV21-1 is a listed pseudogene. This CDR3 is built from 12 residues. This CDR3 is CASSKVVTGGQV. The DNA of the CDR3 is TGTGCCAGCAGCAAAGTCGTGACAGGGGGACAGGTC.

This clone has just a few counts. The V and J genes are TRBV28 and TRBJ1-5, with 10 positions matching TRBD1. The germline gives CDR1 MDHEN, CDR2 SYDVKM. The length of the CDR3 is 16 residues. V shed 5 bases, J shed 1 base, and the junction held 5 bases outside the gene matches. CDR3 nucleotides: TGTGCCAGCAGTCCATGGGGACAGGGGAGCAATCAGCCCCAGCATTTT. Amino acid sequence: CASSPWGQGSNQPQHF.

The J gene is TRBJ1-2, the V gene TRBV18, with TRBD1 as a possible D gene (5 bases). There are 15 residues in the CDR3. V was cut by 2 bases and J by 4 bases, with 14 bases left in between. Germline CDR1 and CDR2: KGHSH and LQKENI. The CDR3 region is CASSPVGGVTYGYTF. The DNA of the CDR3 is TGTGCCAGCTCACCAGTAGGAGGGGTGACCTATGGCTACACCTTC. The full variable domain, with the rest looked up from reference TRBV18 and TRBJ1-2, is NAGVMQNPRHLVRRRGQEARLRCSPMKGHSHVYWYRQLPEEGLKFMVYLQKENIIDESGMPKERFSAEFPKEGPSILRIQQVVRGDSAAYFCASSPVGGVTYGYTFGSGTRLTVV.

J is TRBJ1-2 and V is TRBV5-6, with D perhaps TRBD1 (6 bases). The germline V gene encodes CDR1 SGHDT and CDR2 YYEEEE. Trimming took 6 bases from V and 2 from J, leaving 11 bases between them. The CDR3 is 13 residues long. CDR3 region: CASNPQGNYGYTF. In DNA form, the CDR3 reads TGTGCCAGCAACCCCCAGGGGAACTATGGCTACACCTTC.